These 9 T cell receptor beta chains were all obtained from the same sample, sequenced in a study of blood T cell repertoires in COVID-19. Sequencing used immunoSEQ multiplex PCR; TCRdb keeps in-frame clones, though not all of them. Here the sample spans a few hundred thousand clones, roughly nine tenths being singletons. Specimen: PBMCs or T cells enriched from blood (not recorded which). All receptors come from a woman aged 40 to 49 who had been exposed to COVID-19.

This clone has just one count. The rearrangement uses TRBV29-1 and TRBJ2-3, with TRBD1 identical over 10 bases. With 4 bases clipped from V and 6 bases from J, the junction kept 10 bases outside the gene matches. The germline V gene has CDR1 SQVTM and CDR2 ANQGSEA. The CDR3 loop spans 15 amino acids. CDR3 sequence reads: CSVGLVGTGEDTQYF. DNA of the CDR3: TGCAGCGTTGGTCTAGTCGGGACAGGGGAGGATACGCAGTATTTT.

This clone was picked up one time. The chain uses TRBV19 and TRBJ1-4, with D unresolved. The CDR3 covers 16 residues. V lost 5 bases to trimming and J lost 2 bases, with 15 bases between them. In germline, CDR1 is LNHDA, CDR2 SQIVND (reference sequence). CDR3 nucleotides: TGTGCCAGTAGTCCGCTCAAAGGGAGGACTAATGAAAAACTGTTTTTT. This translates into CASSPLKGRTNEKLFF.

The chain has TRBV10-1 and TRBJ1-4; D call uncertain. The CDR3 runs 14 residues. V lost 3 bases and J lost 8, with 13 bases in between. Germline assignment: CDR1 WNHNN and CDR2 SYGVQD (reference sequence). DNA of the CDR3: TGCGCCAGCAGTGACTCGACTTTGGCGGAAAAACTGTTTTTT. This gives the protein CASSDSTLAEKLFF.

The chain uses TRBV2 and TRBJ1-1; D may be TRBD1 (5 bases). The CDR3 contains 14 residues. V lost 6 bases and J lost 4, with 15 bases in between. CDR1 and CDR2 from the germline V gene are SNHLY and FYNNEI. The CDR3 region is CASSVIPGGTEAFF. CDR3 nucleotide sequence: TGTGCCAGCAGCGTTATTCCGGGGGGCACTGAAGCTTTCTTT.

The rearrangement uses TRBV25-1 and TRBJ2-2; 7 nucleotides agree with TRBD2. With 2 bases clipped from V and 1 base from J, the junction kept 4 bases outside the gene matches. Germline V gene lookup returns CDR1 MGHDK and CDR2 SYGVNS. The CDR3 spans 16 residues. In DNA form, the CDR3 reads TGTGCCAGCAGTGAAAGGGGCGGGGGGAACACCGGGGAGCTGTTTTTT. Translated, it gives CASSERGGGNTGELFF.

The chain uses TRBV18 and TRBJ1-5; D gene ambiguous. The CDR3 is made up of 14 amino acids. Germline CDR1 KGHSH, CDR2 LQKENI. The V end lost 4 bases, the J end lost 7 bases, and 14 bases lay between the germline ends. Here the CDR3 DNA reads TGTGCCAGCTCACAAACCGGGGATCGGCAGCCCCAGCATTTT. It translates to CASSQTGDRQPQHF. The variable domain in full, completed from reference TRBV18 and TRBJ1-5, reads NAGVMQNPRHLVRRRGQEARLRCSPMKGHSHVYWYRQLPEEGLKFMVYLQKENIIDESGMPKERFSAEFPKEGPSILRIQQVVRGDSAAYFCASSQTGDRQPQHFGDGTRLSIL.

The genes are TRBV2 and TRBJ1-5; 9 bases line up with TRBD1. The ends lost 6 bases at V and 11 bases at J; junction bases unmatched: 11. The germline V gene encodes CDR1 SNHLY and CDR2 FYNNEI. The CDR3 extends over 14 amino acids. CDR3 bases: TGTGCCAGCAGACAACAGGGGGCGACCCCGGCCCAGCATTTT. Translating gives CASRQQGATPAQHF.

This clone was seen only once. V is TRBV7-2 and J is TRBJ2-1; perhaps TRBD2 as D (6 bases). In germline, CDR1 is SGHTA, CDR2 FQGNSA. CDR3 size: 16 residues. Trimming shortened V by 5 bases and J by 0 bases, and 14 bases separated the two germline ends. Here the CDR3 DNA reads TGTGCCAGCAGCCGTCAGGGACTTAGCTCCTACAATGAGCAGTTCTTC. As protein: CASSRQGLSSYNEQFF.

The chain carries TRBV5-1 and TRBJ1-1; no definite D call. CDR1 and CDR2 from the germline V gene are SGHRS and YFSETQ. The V gene lost 0 bases and the J gene lost 0 bases, with 9 bases spanning the gap. There are 15 residues in the CDR3. The CDR3, as DNA: TGCGCCAGCAGCTTGGGTCTCAGGCTGAACACTGAAGCTTTCTTT. Translated, it gives CASSLGLRLNTEAFF.